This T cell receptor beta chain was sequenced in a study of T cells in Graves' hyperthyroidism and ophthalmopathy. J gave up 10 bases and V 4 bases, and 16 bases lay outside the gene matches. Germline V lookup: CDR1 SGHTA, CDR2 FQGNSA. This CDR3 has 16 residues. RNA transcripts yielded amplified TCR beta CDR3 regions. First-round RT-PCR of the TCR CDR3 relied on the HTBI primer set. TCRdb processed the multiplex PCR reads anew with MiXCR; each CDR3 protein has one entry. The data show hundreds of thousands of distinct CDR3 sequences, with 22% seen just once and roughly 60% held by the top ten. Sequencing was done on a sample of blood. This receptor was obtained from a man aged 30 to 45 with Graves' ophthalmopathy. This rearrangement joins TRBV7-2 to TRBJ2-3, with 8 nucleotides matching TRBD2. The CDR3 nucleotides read TGTGCCAGCAGCTCCCACACGGGGACTAGTTCCCCGTCGCAGTATTTT. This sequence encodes CASSSHTGTSSPSQYF.